A selection of T cell receptor beta chains follows, all from one sample in a study of blood T cell repertoires in COVID-19. The table came from immunoSEQ multiplex PCR; TCRdb's copy has only in-frame clones and leaves some out. Of 70,000 or so clones listed, 85% to 90% are singletons. Material: peripheral blood. The receptors originated from a woman of 80 years or more with active COVID-19. CDR3s include the opening cysteine and the closing phenylalanine or tryptophan. Each record gives: J gene, V gene, CDR3 protein.

j_call: TRBJ1-5; v_call: TRBV5-5; cdr3_aa: CASSFSGGDQPQHF
j_call: TRBJ2-3; v_call: TRBV18; cdr3_aa: CASSPGRQRTDTQYF
j_call: TRBJ1-5; v_call: TRBV7-6; cdr3_aa: CASSRDSNQPQHF
j_call: TRBJ2-3; v_call: TRBV7-7; cdr3_aa: CASSLGGSGSGTDTQYF
j_call: TRBJ2-7; v_call: TRBV25-1; cdr3_aa: CASSDLTGGAYEQYF
j_call: TRBJ1-1; v_call: TRBV7-3; cdr3_aa: CASSLAGLLNTEAFF
j_call: TRBJ2-7; v_call: TRBV4-3; cdr3_aa: CASSQGQGQYEQYF
j_call: TRBJ1-2; v_call: TRBV7-2; cdr3_aa: CASSLELGSGYGYTF
j_call: TRBJ2-5; v_call: TRBV4-3; cdr3_aa: CASSQAGTGQETQYF
j_call: TRBJ2-7; v_call: TRBV6-2/TRBV6-3; cdr3_aa: CASSYSRTSGPTYEQYF
j_call: TRBJ2-5; v_call: TRBV24-1; cdr3_aa: CATSDYLAGGQETQYF
j_call: TRBJ1-5; v_call: TRBV3-1/TRBV3-2; cdr3_aa: CASSQARNQPQHF
j_call: TRBJ2-2; v_call: TRBV24-1; cdr3_aa: CATSEPPGTGSGELFF
j_call: TRBJ2-5; v_call: TRBV12-3/TRBV12-4; cdr3_aa: CASSLAGGETQYF
j_call: TRBJ1-1; v_call: TRBV18; cdr3_aa: CASSPRTGEAFF